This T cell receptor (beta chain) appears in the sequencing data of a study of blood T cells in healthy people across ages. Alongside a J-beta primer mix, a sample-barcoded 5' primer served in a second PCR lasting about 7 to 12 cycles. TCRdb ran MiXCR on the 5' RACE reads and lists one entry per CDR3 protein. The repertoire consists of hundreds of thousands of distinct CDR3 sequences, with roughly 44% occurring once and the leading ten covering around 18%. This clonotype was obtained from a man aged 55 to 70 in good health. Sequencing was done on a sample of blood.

The CDR3 nucleotides read TGTGCCAGCAGTGTCAGGCGGGACGAGCAGTACTTC. This translates into CASSVRRDEQYF. The chain employs TRBV2 and TRBJ2-7; TRBD2 might be the D (5 bases). The length of the CDR3 is 12 residues. V was trimmed by 4 bases and J by 5 bases, leaving 9 bases between them. Germline V gene data show CDR1 as SNHLY and CDR2 as FYNNEI.